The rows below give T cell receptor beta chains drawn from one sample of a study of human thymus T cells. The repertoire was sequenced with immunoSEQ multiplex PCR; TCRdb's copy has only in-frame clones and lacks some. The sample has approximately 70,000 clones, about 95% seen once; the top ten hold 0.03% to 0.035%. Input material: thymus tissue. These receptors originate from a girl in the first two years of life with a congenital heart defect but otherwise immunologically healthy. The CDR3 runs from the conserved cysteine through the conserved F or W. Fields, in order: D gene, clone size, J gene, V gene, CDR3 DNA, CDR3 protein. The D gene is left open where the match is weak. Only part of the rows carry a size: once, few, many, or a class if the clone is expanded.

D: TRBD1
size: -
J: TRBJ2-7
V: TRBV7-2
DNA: TGTGCCAGCAGCAAAAGGACAGGGGGGAGCTACGAGCAGTACTTC
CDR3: CASSKRTGGSYEQYF

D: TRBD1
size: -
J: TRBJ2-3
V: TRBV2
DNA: TGTGCCAGCAGCCAACTGACAGGGGTAGAAGATACGCAGTATTTT
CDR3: CASSQLTGVEDTQYF

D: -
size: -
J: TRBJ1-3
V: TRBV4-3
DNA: TGCGCCAGCAGCCAAGCAGGTCTCGGGCGCTTGCCAGGAAACACCATATATTTT
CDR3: CASSQAGLGRLPGNTIYF

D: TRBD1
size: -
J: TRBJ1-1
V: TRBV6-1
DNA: TGTGCCAGCAGTGATAGGGACAGGAGGGGGGCTGAAGCTTTCTTT
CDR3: CASSDRDRRGAEAFF

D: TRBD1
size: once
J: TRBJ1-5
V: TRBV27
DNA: TGTGCCAGCAGTTCTACCCCGGGACAGGGGTCTAATCAGCCCCAGCATTTT
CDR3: CASSSTPGQGSNQPQHF

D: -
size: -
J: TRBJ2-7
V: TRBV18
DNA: TGTGCCAGCTCACCAATCCAGGGGAACTACGAGCAGTACTTC
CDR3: CASSPIQGNYEQYF

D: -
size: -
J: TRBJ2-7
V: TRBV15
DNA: TGTGCCACCAGCAGCAAGACAGGGCAGTACTTC
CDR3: CATSSKTGQYF

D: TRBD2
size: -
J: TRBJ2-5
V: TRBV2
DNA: TGTGCCAGCAGTGAAACAGGCGGGGGGACCCAGTACTTC
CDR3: CASSETGGGTQYF

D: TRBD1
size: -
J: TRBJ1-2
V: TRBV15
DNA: TGTGCCACCAGCAGGGCGATCCCGAGGACAGGGCCTACGTATGGCTACACCTTC
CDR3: CATSRAIPRTGPTYGYTF

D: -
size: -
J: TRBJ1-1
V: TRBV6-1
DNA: TGTGCCAGCAGTGATCTCTTGCGAAACACTGAAGCTTTCTTT
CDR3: CASSDLLRNTEAFF

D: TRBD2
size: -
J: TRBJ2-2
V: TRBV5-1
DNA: TGCGCCAGCAGTCCCCAGAGGCGGGGGGACACCGGGGAGCTGTTTTTT
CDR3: CASSPQRRGDTGELFF

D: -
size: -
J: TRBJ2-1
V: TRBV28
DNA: TGTGCCAGCAGTTTATGCTGGCAGGGGTCTGAGCAGTTCTTC
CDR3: CASSLCWQGSEQFF

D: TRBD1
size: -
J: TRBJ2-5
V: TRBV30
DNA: TGTGCCTGGAGCCTGCTCCGGGACAGGGACCAAGAGACCCAGTACTTC
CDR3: CAWSLLRDRDQETQYF

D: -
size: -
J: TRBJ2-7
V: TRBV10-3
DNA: TGTGCCACCCTTGATGGGACCTCCTACGAGCAGTACTTC
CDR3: CATLDGTSYEQYF

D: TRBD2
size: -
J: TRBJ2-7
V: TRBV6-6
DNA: TGTGCCAGCGGCCCTAGCGGGAGTTCCTACGAGCAGTACTTC
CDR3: CASGPSGSSYEQYF

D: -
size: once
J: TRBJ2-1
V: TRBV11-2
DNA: TGTGCCAGCAGCTTAGCCTCGGCTAGCTCCTACAATGAGCAGTTCTTC
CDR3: CASSLASASSYNEQFF

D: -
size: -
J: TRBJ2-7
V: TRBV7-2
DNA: TGTGCCAGCAGCCTACACCCCCCGGGACACCGCACCTACGAGCAGTACTTC
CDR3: CASSLHPPGHRTYEQYF

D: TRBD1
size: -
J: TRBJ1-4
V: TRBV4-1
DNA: TGCGCCAGCAGCCAACATACGGGACAGCGCCCTCCAACTAATGAAAAACTGTTTTTT
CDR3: CASSQHTGQRPPTNEKLFF

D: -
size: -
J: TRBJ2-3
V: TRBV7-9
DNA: TGTGCCAGCAGCTTATCAGATACGCAGTATTTT
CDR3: CASSLSDTQYF

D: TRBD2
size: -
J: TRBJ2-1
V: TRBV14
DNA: TGTGCCAGCAGCCAAGCCCCCCTTAGCGGGGGGTACAATGAGCAGTTCTTC
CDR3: CASSQAPLSGGYNEQFF

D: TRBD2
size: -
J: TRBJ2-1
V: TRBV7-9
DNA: TGTGCCAGCAGCTTAAGGACTAGCGGGAGAAGATCCTACAATGAGCAGTTCTTC
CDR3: CASSLRTSGRRSYNEQFF

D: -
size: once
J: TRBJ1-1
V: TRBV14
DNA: TGTGCCAGCAGCCAAAGAAAACAGGTGGGGAACACTGAAGCTTTCTTT
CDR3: CASSQRKQVGNTEAFF

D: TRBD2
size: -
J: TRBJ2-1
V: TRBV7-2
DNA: TGTGCCAGCAGCCCCCGACTAGCGGGAGTGGGGGAGCAGTTCTTC
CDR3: CASSPRLAGVGEQFF

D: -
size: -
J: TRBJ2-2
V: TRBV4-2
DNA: TGTGCCAGCAGCCAAGGCCATATGAACGATTCGAACACCGGGGAGCTGTTTTTT
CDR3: CASSQGHMNDSNTGELFF

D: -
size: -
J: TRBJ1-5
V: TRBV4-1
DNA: TGCGCCAGCAGCCAAGATTCCCCACAGGTTTTTAGCAATCAGCCCCAGCATTTT
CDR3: CASSQDSPQVFSNQPQHF

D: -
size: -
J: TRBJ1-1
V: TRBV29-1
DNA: TGCAGCGTTGAAGATAGGGGGAACACTGAAGCTTTCTTT
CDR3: CSVEDRGNTEAFF

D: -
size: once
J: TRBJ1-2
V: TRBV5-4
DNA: TGTGCCAGCAGCTGGCATTGGGGGCGACCGAACTATGGCTACACCTTC
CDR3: CASSWHWGRPNYGYTF

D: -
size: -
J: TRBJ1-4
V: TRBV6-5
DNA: TGTGCCAGCAGTTACAGGGGCGACGGGAAACTGTTTTTT
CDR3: CASSYRGDGKLFF

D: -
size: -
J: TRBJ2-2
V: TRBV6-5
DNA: TGTGCCAGCAGTCACCTAGGACCACCCGGGGAGCTGTTTTTT
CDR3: CASSHLGPPGELFF

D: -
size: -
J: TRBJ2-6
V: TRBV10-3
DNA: TGTGCCATCAGTGAGCACAGGGTTTCTGGGGCCAACGTCCTGACTTTC
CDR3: CAISEHRVSGANVLTF

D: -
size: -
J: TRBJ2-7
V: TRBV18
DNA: TGTGCCAGCTCACCAAAACAGGGCTACGAGCAGTACTTC
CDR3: CASSPKQGYEQYF

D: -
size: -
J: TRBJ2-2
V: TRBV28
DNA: TGTGCCAGCTCCCTTTCCGGGGAGCTGTTTTTT
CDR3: CASSLSGELFF

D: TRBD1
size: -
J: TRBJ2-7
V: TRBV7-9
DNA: TGTGCCAGCAGCTTCGGACAGGGCGGCCCGGACGAGCAGTACTTC
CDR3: CASSFGQGGPDEQYF

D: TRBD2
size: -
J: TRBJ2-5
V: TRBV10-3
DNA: TGTGCCATCAGAGAAGGGGCTAGCGGGGGTCGAGAGACCCAGTACTTC
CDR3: CAIREGASGGRETQYF

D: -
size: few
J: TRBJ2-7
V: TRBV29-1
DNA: TGCAGCGTTGGGGCCTCCCACTCCTACGAGCAGTACTTC
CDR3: CSVGASHSYEQYF

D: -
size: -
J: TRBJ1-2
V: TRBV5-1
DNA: TGCGCCAGCAGCTTGGGACAGCACCTCTCTGGCTACACCTTC
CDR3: CASSLGQHLSGYTF

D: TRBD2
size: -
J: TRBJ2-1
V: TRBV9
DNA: TGTGCCAGCAGCGTAGGGGGGCCTAGCGGGACCCCCTACAATGAGCAGTTCTTC
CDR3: CASSVGGPSGTPYNEQFF

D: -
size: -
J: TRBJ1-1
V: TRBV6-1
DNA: TGTGCCAGCAGTGGCACTTCCCGGGGACCCAACACTGAAGCTTTCTTT
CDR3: CASSGTSRGPNTEAFF

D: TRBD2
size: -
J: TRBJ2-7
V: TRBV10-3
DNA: TGTGCCATCAGTGAGTCAGCTAGCGGGAGCTACGAGCAGTACTTC
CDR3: CAISESASGSYEQYF

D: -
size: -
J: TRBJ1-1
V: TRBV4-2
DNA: TGTGCCAGCAGCCAACCTGCAGTGCCGTCGAACACTGAAGCTTTCTTT
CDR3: CASSQPAVPSNTEAFF

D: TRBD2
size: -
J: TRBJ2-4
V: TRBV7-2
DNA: TGTGCCAGCAGCTTCGGGACTAGCGGGAGATGGGCCAAAAACATTCAGTACTTC
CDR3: CASSFGTSGRWAKNIQYF

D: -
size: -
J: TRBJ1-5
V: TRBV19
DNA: TGTGCCAGTAGTTTGAATAGCAATCAGCCCCAGCATTTT
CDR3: CASSLNSNQPQHF

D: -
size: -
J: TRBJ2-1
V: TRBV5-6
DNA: TGTGCCAGCAGCTTTCAGGGATGGTATAATGAGCAGTTCTTC
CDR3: CASSFQGWYNEQFF

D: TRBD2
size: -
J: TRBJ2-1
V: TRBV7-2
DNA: TGTGCCAGCAGCCCCGAAGGTCGCGGGAGGGGGTCCTACAATGAGCAGTTCTTC
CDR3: CASSPEGRGRGSYNEQFF

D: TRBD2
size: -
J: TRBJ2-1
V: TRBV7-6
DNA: TGTGCCAGCAGCTCACCCCTCGGACTAGCGGGCTATTACAATGAGCAGTTCTTC
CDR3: CASSSPLGLAGYYNEQFF

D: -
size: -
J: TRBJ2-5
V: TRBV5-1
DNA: TGCGCCAGCAGCTTGGGGGGCACAGGGAGGGTACAAGAGACCCAGTACTTC
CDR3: CASSLGGTGRVQETQYF

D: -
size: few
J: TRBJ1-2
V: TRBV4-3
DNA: TGCGCCAGCAGCCCCGACATGAACTATGGCTACACCTTC
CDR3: CASSPDMNYGYTF

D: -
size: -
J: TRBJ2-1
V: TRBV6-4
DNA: TGTGCCAGCAGACAGGGAAATGAGCAGTTCTTC
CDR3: CASRQGNEQFF

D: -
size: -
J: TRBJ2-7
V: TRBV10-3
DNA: TGTGCCATCAGTGAGGAACGGACAGTAAGGGTAAGGGATAGCTCCTACGAGCAGTACTTC
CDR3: CAISEERTVRVRDSSYEQYF

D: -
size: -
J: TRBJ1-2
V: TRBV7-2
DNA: TGTGCCAGCAGCTATGAGACATCTGGCTACACCTTC
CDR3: CASSYETSGYTF

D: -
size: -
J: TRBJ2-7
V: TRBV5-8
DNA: TGTGCCAGCAGGTTTGAGCTTAGGTGGTACGAGCAGTACTTC
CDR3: CASRFELRWYEQYF

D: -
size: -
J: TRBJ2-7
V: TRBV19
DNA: TGTGCCAGTAGTACCGTGGGACCCGGTGAGCAGTACTTC
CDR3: CASSTVGPGEQYF

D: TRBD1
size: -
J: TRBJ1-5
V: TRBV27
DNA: TGTGCCAGCAGCAAGGGACAGACACCTTACTCTAATCAGCCCCAGCATTTT
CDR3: CASSKGQTPYSNQPQHF

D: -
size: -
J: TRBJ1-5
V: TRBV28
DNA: TGTGCCAGCAGTTTAAGCCCCTCCGACAGGCGATGCAATCAGCCCCAGCATTTT
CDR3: CASSLSPSDRRCNQPQHF

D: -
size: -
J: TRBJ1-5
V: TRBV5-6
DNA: TGTGCCAGCAGCTTTGGGGCGGGAGATAGCAATCAGCCCCAGCATTTT
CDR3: CASSFGAGDSNQPQHF

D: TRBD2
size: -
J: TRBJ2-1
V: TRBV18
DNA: TGTGCCAGCTCACCACCCCGGACTAGCGGGAGGGTCGGGCACAATGAGCAGTTCTTC
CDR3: CASSPPRTSGRVGHNEQFF

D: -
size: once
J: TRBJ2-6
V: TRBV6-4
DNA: TGTGCCAGCACCAGGGACGCGGGAGGGGCCAACGTCCTGACTTTC
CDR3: CASTRDAGGANVLTF